These 10 T cell receptor beta chains originate from one sample sequenced in a study of cytomegalovirus exposure and HLA in healthy donors. Primers for the PCR totalled 60 Vbeta and 13 Jbeta. Profiled with immunoSEQ multiplex PCR; TCRdb holds only in-frame clones, not every one. The table counts roughly 55,000 clones; 11% lies in the top ten. Sequenced: PBMCs. All receptors derive from a woman between 50 and 59 years old in good health and CMV-seropositive.

The chain combines TRBV18 with TRBJ1-1, with TRBD1 matching 7 bases. CDR1 is KGHSH, CDR2 LQKENI, per germline. V was pared by 6 bases and J by 4 bases, with 8 bases of the junction left unmatched. This CDR3 has 14 amino acids. CDR3 loop: CASSLGQSGTEAFF. CDR3 DNA: TGTGCCAGCTCGCTGGGACAGTCGGGCACTGAAGCTTTCTTT.

V gene TRBV28 combines with J gene TRBJ2-7; 11 nucleotides line up with TRBD1. With 6 bases clipped from V and 3 bases from J, the junction kept 7 bases outside the gene matches. This CDR3 has 15 residues. Germline V gene data show CDR1 as MDHEN and CDR2 as SYDVKM. CDR3 bases: TGTGCCAGCAGGAACCCGGGACAGGGGGACTACGAGCAGTACTTC. Amino acids: CASRNPGQGDYEQYF.

The chain carries TRBV9 and TRBJ1-6; D is perhaps TRBD1 (5 bases). V was cut by 4 bases and J by 9 bases, with 20 bases left in between. CDR3 length: 16 amino acids. The V gene's germline CDR1 is SGDLS and CDR2 YYNGEE. The CDR3 DNA is TGTGCCAGCAGCCCTGATGGGGCAGGCGAAGGTTCACCCCTCCACTTT. Translated, it gives CASSPDGAGEGSPLHF.

The CDR3 coding sequence is TGTGCCAGCAGTCAAGCATACCGGGAGACCCAGTACTTC. It specifies CASSQAYRETQYF. The V call is TRBV27, the J call TRBJ2-5; D unclear. In germline, CDR1 is MNHEY, CDR2 SMNVEV (reference sequence). The CDR3 totals 13 residues. The ends were cut back, 5 bases at V and 5 bases at J, with 12 bases in the middle.

This chain connects TRBV4-3 to TRBJ2-2; 9 bases fit TRBD1. Germline assignment: CDR1 LGHNA and CDR2 YSLEER. V lost 3 bases and J lost 5; bases outside the gene matches: 7. The CDR3 loop spans 16 amino acids. CDR3 in amino acids: CASSQGAGTGTGELFF. As DNA, the CDR3 is TGCGCCAGCAGCCAGGGCGCCGGGACAGGGACCGGGGAGCTGTTTTTT.

The chain is built from TRBV7-2 and TRBJ1-5; TRBD1 matches 7 bases. CDR1 SGHTA and CDR2 FQGNSA come from the germline V gene. V lost 4 bases, J lost 0 bases, and 3 bases stayed unmatched. The CDR3 runs to 15 residues. The CDR3 coding sequence is TGTGCCAGCAGCTCTGACAGGGATAGCAATCAGCCCCAGCATTTT. Translation: CASSSDRDSNQPQHF.

As for this clone: The sample carries other DNA sequences with the same CDR3. The CDR3 loop reads CASSTGWEKLFF. The CDR3 DNA reads as TGTGCCAGCAGCACGGGTTGGGAAAAACTGTTTTTT. The chain joins TRBV6-5 to TRBJ1-4, with D unclear. CDR1 and CDR2 (germline): MNHEY, SVGAGI. Trimming removed 6 bases at V and 8 bases at J, with 10 bases between. The CDR3 contains 12 residues.

The chain joins TRBV7-9 to TRBJ1-5, with a possible D match to TRBD1 (6 bases). CDR3 size: 17 residues. The germline V gene has CDR1 SEHNR and CDR2 FQNEAQ (reference sequence). V lost 4 bases, J lost 5 bases, and 21 bases lay in between. The DNA of the CDR3 is TGTGCCAGCAGCTCCCAGTGGGGGCAGGGGCGAGATCAGCCCCAGCATTTT. Protein product: CASSSQWGQGRDQPQHF.

The V call is TRBV10-3, the J call TRBJ2-7, with TRBD1 as a possible D gene (5 bases). V was cut by 7 bases and J by 1 base, with 11 bases left in between. The V gene's germline CDR1 is ENHRY and CDR2 SYGVKD. The CDR3 has 13 amino acids. The CDR3 nucleotides are TGTGCCATCAAAGGGGCGGCGTCCTACGAGCAGTACTTC. This translates into CAIKGAASYEQYF.

The chain recombines TRBV19 with TRBJ2-7; TRBD2 matches 9 bases. V lost 6 bases and J lost 2; bases outside the gene matches: 8. This CDR3 contains 15 residues. Germline V CDR1 and CDR2: LNHDA, SQIVND (reference sequence). The CDR3 DNA reads as TGTGCCAGTAGCCCCCGGGGACTAGCTCCCTACGAGCAGTACTTC. It is translated as CASSPRGLAPYEQYF.